This T cell receptor (beta chain) derives from a study of technical replicates of blood from a few donors. Clones were sequenced by immunoSEQ multiplex PCR, and TCRdb holds only the in-frame ones, with some missing. The table has 85,000 to 100,000 clones, approximately 94% seen once; the top ten hold less than 0.25%. There are 16 residues in the CDR3. The germline V gene has CDR1 MGHDK and CDR2 SYGVNS. V was pared by 1 base and J by 2 bases, with 5 bases of the junction left unmatched. This chain connects TRBV25-1 to TRBJ1-2; TRBD1 agrees at 9 bases. The receptor comes from a human donor in good health. Sequencing used T cells isolated from PBMCs. The CDR3, as DNA: TGTGCCAGCAGTGAATCGGGGACAGGGAAGAACTATGGCTACACCTTC. Protein product: CASSESGTGKNYGYTF.